This T cell receptor (beta chain) was sequenced during a study of immune cell composition in non-small cell lung cancer. Normal lung was sampled as far from the tumour as possible, at least 3 cm. Genomic DNA came from frozen unsorted single-cell suspensions. General study points: Tumour-associated clones >0.5% occurred in 30% to 35% of adenocarcinomas, about four fifths of squamous. Tumour-reactive clones were not shown to match dominant in vivo tumour clones.

A remark on this clone: Its antigen is still unknown.

CDR1 is SGDLS and CDR2 is YYNGEE in the germline V gene. The CDR3 has 15 amino acids. After removal of 4 bases from V and 10 bases from J, the junction contained 11 bases not matched to a gene. Libraries were prepared by immunoSEQ multiplex PCR; TCRdb keeps only in-frame clonotypes and omits some of them. The sample yields a few thousand clones, roughly 80% seen once. Sequenced material: non-adjacent lung tissue. The chain combines TRBV9 with TRBJ2-3; TRBD2 matches 11 bases. This clonotype was obtained from a human donor with non-small cell lung cancer. As DNA, the CDR3 is TGTGCCAGCAGCTCAACGACTAGCGGGGTTGCGGCGCAGTATTTT. Translated, it gives CASSSTTSGVAAQYF.